This T cell receptor beta chain comes out of a study of cytomegalovirus exposure and HLA in healthy donors. Note on this clone: Its antigen is currently unknown.

The V segment lost 6 bases and the J segment 5 bases; nucleotides outside the gene matches: 7. The CDR3 extends over 15 amino acids. Germline V gene sequence: CDR1 MNHEY, CDR2 SVGAGI. Findings of the study overall: Excluded: some indistinguishable V segments such as TRBV6-2 and TRBV6-3. When analyzed later, a missense DCLRE1C variant was found to be linked to TCR beta V- and J-gene trimming. Equally common other TCR beta chains were less clonally expanded than HLA-associated ones, a later analysis found. In an earlier analysis, most TCR beta V segments were productive about 87% or about 30% of the time.

The study ran its PCR with 60 Vbeta and 13 Jbeta primers. Measured with immunoSEQ multiplex PCR; TCRdb has only the in-frame clones, and not every one. The sample lists roughly 250,000 clones; just under 85% were seen once. This clonotype originated in a middle-aged woman in good health and CMV-seropositive. The chain recombines TRBV6-5 with TRBJ2-3; 11 positions agree with TRBD2. What was sequenced was PBMCs. This CDR3 reads CASRGSGRALDTQYF. CDR3 bases: TGTGCCAGCAGAGGTAGCGGGAGGGCGTTAGATACGCAGTATTTT.